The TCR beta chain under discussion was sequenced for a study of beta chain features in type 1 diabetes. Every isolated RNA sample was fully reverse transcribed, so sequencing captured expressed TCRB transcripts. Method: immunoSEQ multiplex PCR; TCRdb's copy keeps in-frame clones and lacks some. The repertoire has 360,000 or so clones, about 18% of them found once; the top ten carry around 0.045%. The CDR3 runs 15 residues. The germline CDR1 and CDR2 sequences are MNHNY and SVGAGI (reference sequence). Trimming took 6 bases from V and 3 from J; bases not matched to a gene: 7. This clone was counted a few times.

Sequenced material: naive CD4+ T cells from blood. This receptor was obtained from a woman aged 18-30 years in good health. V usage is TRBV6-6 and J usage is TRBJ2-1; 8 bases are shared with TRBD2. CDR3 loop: CASSPLAGYYNEQFF. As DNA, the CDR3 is TGTGCCAGCAGCCCCCTAGCGGGCTACTACAATGAGCAGTTCTTC.